These 13 T cell receptor beta chains originate from one sample sequenced in a study of blood T cell repertoires in COVID-19. Sequenced by immunoSEQ multiplex PCR; TCRdb stores in-frame clones only, minus some. The table shows around 160,000 clones, with approximately 91% occurring only once. Sequencing input: peripheral blood. These TCRs come from a man aged 18 to 35 with acute or convalescent COVID-19.

The rearrangement uses TRBV27 and TRBJ2-3, with 9 bases matching TRBD1. The trim removed 2 bases at V and 3 bases at J, leaving 9 bases unmatched. CDR1 is MNHEY, CDR2 SMNVEV, per germline (reference sequence). The CDR3 has 17 amino acids. The CDR3 DNA sequence: TGTGCCAGCAGTTTAAGTCAGACAGGGGGTTGGACAGATACGCAGTATTTT. This encodes CASSLSQTGGWTDTQYF.

CDR3 DNA: TGCGCCAGCAGCCACCGGCCGGGACAGGGTAATCTTGTTACTGAAGCTTTCTTT. Translated: CASSHRPGQGNLVTEAFF. The J gene is TRBJ1-1, the V gene TRBV4-1; the match to TRBD1 covers 9 bases. The V and J ends lost 3 bases and 5 bases, in that order; junction bases with no gene match: 16. The CDR3 is made up of 18 amino acids. CDR1 is MGHRA and CDR2 is YSYEKL in the germline V gene.

The CDR3 region is CASSPTEIYEQYF. Here the CDR3 DNA reads TGTGCCAGTAGTCCGACGGAGATTTACGAGCAGTACTTC. The chain joins TRBV19 to TRBJ2-7; D unresolved. V dropped 5 bases and J dropped 4 bases, with 12 bases sitting between them. Germline loops: CDR1 LNHDA, CDR2 SQIVND (reference sequence). The CDR3 is made up of 13 amino acids.

V and J are TRBV11-2 and TRBJ2-6, with D perhaps matching TRBD1 (6 bases). V was clipped by 5 bases and J by 5 bases, with 25 bases between them. Germline V gene sequence: CDR1 SGHAT, CDR2 FQNNGV. The CDR3 consists of 19 residues. The CDR3 is CASSPTQGTYEVWANVLTF. CDR3 in DNA: TGTGCCAGCAGCCCCACCCAGGGGACCTATGAAGTCTGGGCCAACGTCCTGACTTTC.

The rearrangement uses TRBV19 and TRBJ1-3; D not certain. V lost 3 bases to trimming and J lost 4 bases, with 13 bases between them. Germline CDR1 reads LNHDA; CDR2 reads SQIVND (reference sequence). This CDR3 region has 15 residues. CDR3 sequence (DNA): TGTGCCAGTAGTATGCGGCAATTGGAAGGAAACACCATATATTTT. Translated: CASSMRQLEGNTIYF.

V is TRBV27 and J is TRBJ2-1; D is possibly TRBD2 (5 bases). This CDR3 has 11 residues. Trimming removed 2 bases from V and 12 bases from J, with 8 bases in between. Germline V CDR1 and CDR2: MNHEY, SMNVEV (reference sequence). The CDR3 sequence: CASSLAGRQFF. Written as DNA, the CDR3 is TGTGCCAGCAGTTTAGCGGGCCGGCAGTTCTTC.

The gene calls are TRBV6-5 and TRBJ1-1, with 8 nucleotides matching TRBD1. V shed 2 bases, J shed 1 base, and the junction held 6 bases outside the gene matches. The CDR3 runs 16 residues. Looked up from germline, CDR1 is MNHEY and CDR2 is SVGAGI. Here the CDR3 reads CASSYAAGTGNTEAFF. The CDR3, as DNA: TGTGCCAGCAGTTACGCCGCCGGGACAGGGAACACTGAAGCTTTCTTT.

This sequence joins TRBV5-5 and TRBJ2-7, with 8 bases that match TRBD1. There are 15 residues in the CDR3. Germline trimming cut 2 bases from V and 6 bases from J; bases unmatched to any gene: 10. Germline V gives CDR1 SGHKS, CDR2 YYEKEE (reference sequence). The CDR3 DNA reads TGTGCCAGCAGCTTCCTCCGGGACAGGTCTTCCGAGCAGTACTTC. It codes for CASSFLRDRSSEQYF.

This clone was counted a single time. The CDR3 region has the DNA TGTGCCAGCTCACTTTCCAGACAGGTCAACACCGGGGAGCTGTTTTTT. Translating it yields CASSLSRQVNTGELFF. The genes are TRBV18 and TRBJ2-2, with a possible D match to TRBD1 (6 bases). There are 16 residues in the CDR3. Germline loops: CDR1 KGHSH, CDR2 LQKENI. V was clipped by 4 bases and J by 2 bases, with 14 bases between them.

The V call is TRBV27, the J call TRBJ2-5; 8 bases map to TRBD1. The CDR3 totals 16 residues. V gave up 2 bases and J gave up 7 bases; unmatched junction bases: 12. The germline V gene encodes CDR1 MNHEY and CDR2 SMNVEV (reference sequence). CDR3: CASSLLVQGDLGTQYF. The CDR3 DNA sequence: TGTGCCAGCAGTTTACTCGTACAGGGGGACCTGGGGACCCAGTACTTC.

In this sample, this clone turned up once. The V gene is TRBV18, the J gene TRBJ2-5, with 8 bases aligning to TRBD1. The length of the CDR3 is 17 residues. Germline CDR1 KGHSH, CDR2 LQKENI. The V gene end was trimmed by 0 bases and the J gene end by 1 base; junction bases not matched to a gene: 7. The CDR3 coding sequence is TGTGCCAGCTCACCACCCAGGGGGCGCGGGGCCCAAGAGACCCAGTACTTC. Its protein is CASSPPRGRGAQETQYF.

This clone occurred a few times. The J gene is TRBJ2-7, the V gene TRBV5-1, with TRBD1 identical over 8 bases. The V and J ends lost 3 bases and 2 bases, in that order; junction bases with no gene match: 7. Germline V gene sequence: CDR1 SGHRS, CDR2 YFSETQ. CDR3 length: 15 amino acids. The CDR3 DNA sequence: TGCGCCAGCAGCTCGGGACAGGTCCCGGCCTACGAGCAGTACTTC. Translating it yields CASSSGQVPAYEQYF.

Comments on this clone: This specimen includes other DNA sequences encoding the same CDR3. The chain combines TRBV5-1 with TRBJ1-3; D unresolved. The V gene's germline CDR1 is SGHRS and CDR2 YFSETQ. V gave up 0 bases and J gave up 0 bases, with 7 bases separating them. The CDR3 runs to 15 residues. The CDR3 reads CASSLGQSSGNTIYF. CDR3 coding DNA: TGCGCCAGCAGCTTGGGCCAGTCCTCTGGAAACACCATATATTTT.